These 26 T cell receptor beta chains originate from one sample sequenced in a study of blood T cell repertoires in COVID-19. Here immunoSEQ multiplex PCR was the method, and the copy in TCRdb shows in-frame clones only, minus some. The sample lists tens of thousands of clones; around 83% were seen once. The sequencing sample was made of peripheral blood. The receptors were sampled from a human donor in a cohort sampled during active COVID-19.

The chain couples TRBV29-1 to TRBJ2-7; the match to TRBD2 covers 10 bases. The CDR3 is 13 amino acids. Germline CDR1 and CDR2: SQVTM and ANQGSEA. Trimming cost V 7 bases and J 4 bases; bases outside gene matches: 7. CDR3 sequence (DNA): TGCAGCGCCAAGAGTAGCGGGAGGTACGAGCAGTACTTC. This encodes CSAKSSGRYEQYF.

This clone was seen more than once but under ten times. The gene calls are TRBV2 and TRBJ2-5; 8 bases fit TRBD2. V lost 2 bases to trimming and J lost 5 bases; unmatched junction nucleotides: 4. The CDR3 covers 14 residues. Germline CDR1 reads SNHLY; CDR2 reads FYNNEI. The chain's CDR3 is CASSEYGRGETQYF. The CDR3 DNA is TGTGCCAGCAGTGAATACGGGAGGGGGGAGACCCAGTACTTC. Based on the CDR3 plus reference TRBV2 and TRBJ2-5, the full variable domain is EPEVTQTPSHQVTQMGQEVILRCVPISNHLYFYWYRQILGQKVEFLVSFYNNEISEKSEIFDDQFSVERPDGSNFTLKIRSTKLEDSAMYFCASSEYGRGETQYFGPGTRLLVL.

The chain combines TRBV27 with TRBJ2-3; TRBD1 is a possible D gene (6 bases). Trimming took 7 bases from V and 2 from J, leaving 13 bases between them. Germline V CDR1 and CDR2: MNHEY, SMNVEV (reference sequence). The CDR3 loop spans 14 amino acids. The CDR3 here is CASKRQAPTDTQYF. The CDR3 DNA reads TGTGCCAGCAAGCGACAGGCCCCCACAGATACGCAGTATTTT.

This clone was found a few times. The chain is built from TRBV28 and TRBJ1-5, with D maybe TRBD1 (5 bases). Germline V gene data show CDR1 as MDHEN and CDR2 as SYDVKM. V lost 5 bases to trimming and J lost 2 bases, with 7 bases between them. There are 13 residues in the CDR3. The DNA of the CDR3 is TGTGCCAGCAGTGGCAGGGGCAATCAGCCCCAGCATTTT. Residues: CASSGRGNQPQHF.

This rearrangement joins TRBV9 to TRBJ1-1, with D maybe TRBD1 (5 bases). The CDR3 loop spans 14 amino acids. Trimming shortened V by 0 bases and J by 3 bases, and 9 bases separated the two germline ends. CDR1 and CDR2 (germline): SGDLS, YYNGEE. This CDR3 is CASSVAYRHTEAFF. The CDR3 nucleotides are TGTGCCAGCAGCGTAGCCTACAGGCACACTGAAGCTTTCTTT.

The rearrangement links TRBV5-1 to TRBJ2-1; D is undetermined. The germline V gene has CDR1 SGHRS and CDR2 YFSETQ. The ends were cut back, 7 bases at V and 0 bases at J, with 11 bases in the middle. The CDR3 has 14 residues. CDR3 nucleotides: TGCGCCAGCTATAATGCTAACTCCTACAATGAGCAGTTCTTC. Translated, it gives CASYNANSYNEQFF.

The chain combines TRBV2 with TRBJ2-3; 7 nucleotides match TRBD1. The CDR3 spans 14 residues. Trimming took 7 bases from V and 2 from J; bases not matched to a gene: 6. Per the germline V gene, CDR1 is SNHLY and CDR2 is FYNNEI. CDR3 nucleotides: TGTGCCAGCAAAGGGGACAGAATCACAGATACGCAGTATTTT. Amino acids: CASKGDRITDTQYF.

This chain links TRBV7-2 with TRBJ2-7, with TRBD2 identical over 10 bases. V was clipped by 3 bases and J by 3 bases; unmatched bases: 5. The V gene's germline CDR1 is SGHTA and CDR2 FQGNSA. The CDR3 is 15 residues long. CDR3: CASSLSSGSIYEQYF. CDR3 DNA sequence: TGTGCCAGCAGCTTGTCTAGCGGGAGTATCTACGAGCAGTACTTC.

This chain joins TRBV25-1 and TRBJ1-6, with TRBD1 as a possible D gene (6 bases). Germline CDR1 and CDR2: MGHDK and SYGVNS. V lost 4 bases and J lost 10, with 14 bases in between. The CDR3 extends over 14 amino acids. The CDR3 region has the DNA TGTGCCAGCAGTGGAGAACAGGGACAATCACCCCTCCACTTT. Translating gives CASSGEQGQSPLHF. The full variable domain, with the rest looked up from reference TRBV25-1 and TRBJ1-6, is EADIYQTPRYLVIGTGKKITLECSQTMGHDKMYWYQQDPGMELHLIHYSYGVNSTEKGDLSSESTVSRIRTEHFPLTLESARPSHTSQYLCASSGEQGQSPLHFGNGTRLTVT.

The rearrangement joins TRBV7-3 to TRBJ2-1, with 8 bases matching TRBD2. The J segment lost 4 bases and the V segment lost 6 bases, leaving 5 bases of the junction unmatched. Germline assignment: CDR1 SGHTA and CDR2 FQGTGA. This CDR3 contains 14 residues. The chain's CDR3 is CASSQLAEYNEQFF. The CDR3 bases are TGTGCCAGCAGTCAACTAGCGGAGTACAATGAGCAGTTCTTC.

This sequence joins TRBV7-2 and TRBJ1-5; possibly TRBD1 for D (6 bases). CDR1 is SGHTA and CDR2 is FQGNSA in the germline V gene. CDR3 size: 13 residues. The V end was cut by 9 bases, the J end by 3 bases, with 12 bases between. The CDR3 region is CASSNRANQPQHF. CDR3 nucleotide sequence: TGTGCCAGTAGTAACAGGGCCAATCAGCCCCAGCATTTT.

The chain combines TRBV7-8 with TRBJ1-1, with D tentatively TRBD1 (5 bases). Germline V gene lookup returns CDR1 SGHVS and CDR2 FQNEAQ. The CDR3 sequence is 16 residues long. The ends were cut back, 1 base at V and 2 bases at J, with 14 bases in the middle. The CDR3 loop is CASSLGRDSTNTEAFF. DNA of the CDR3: TGTGCCAGCAGCTTAGGAAGAGACAGCACCAACACTGAAGCTTTCTTT.

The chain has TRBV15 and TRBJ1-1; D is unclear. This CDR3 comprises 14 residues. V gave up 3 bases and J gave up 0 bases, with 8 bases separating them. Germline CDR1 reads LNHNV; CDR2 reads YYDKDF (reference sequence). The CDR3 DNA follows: TGTGCCACCAGCAGGCCATCTATGAACACTGAAGCTTTCTTT. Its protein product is CATSRPSMNTEAFF.

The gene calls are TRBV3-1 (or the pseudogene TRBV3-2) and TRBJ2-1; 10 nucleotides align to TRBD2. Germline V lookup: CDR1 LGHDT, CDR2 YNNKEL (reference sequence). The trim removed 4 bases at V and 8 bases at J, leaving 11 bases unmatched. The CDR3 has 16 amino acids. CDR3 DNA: TGTGCCAGCAGCCCCCCGCCAGCGGGAGGGCCGCATGAGCAGTTCTTC. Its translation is CASSPPPAGGPHEQFF.

The CDR3 loop reads CASGQGRSGNTEAFF. Written as DNA, the CDR3 is TGCGCCAGCGGACAGGGGAGGTCCGGGAACACTGAAGCTTTCTTT. The V call is TRBV5-1, the J call TRBJ1-1; TRBD1 matches at 9 bases. This CDR3 contains 15 residues. The junction had 8 bases not matched to a gene; V was cut back by 7 bases and J by 1 base. CDR1 is SGHRS and CDR2 is YFSETQ in the germline V gene.

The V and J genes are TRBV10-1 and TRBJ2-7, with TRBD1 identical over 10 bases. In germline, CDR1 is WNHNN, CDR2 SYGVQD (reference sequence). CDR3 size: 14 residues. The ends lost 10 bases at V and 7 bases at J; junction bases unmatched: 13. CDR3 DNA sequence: TGCGCCACCCGCCGGGACAGGGGATCTGGGGAGCAGTACTTC. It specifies CATRRDRGSGEQYF.

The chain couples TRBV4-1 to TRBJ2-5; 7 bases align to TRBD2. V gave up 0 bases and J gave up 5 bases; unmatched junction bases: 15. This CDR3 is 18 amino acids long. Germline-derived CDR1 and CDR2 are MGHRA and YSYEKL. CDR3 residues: CASSQEGRSGTQMETQYF. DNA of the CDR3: TGCGCCAGCAGCCAAGAAGGACGGAGCGGGACCCAGATGGAGACCCAGTACTTC.

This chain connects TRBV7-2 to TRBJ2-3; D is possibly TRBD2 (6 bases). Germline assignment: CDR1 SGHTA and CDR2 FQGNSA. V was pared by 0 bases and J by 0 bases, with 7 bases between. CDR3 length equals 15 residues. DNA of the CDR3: TGTGCCAGCAGCTTAGCTAGCGGAAGCACAGATACGCAGTATTTT. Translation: CASSLASGSTDTQYF.

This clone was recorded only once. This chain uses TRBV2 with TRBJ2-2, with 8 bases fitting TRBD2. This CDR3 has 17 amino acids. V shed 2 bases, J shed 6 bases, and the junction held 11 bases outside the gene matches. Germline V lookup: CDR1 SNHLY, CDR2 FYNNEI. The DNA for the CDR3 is TGTGCCAGCAGTGAACTCCCAGCGGGAGAGGTATCCGGGGAGCTGTTTTTT. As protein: CASSELPAGEVSGELFF.

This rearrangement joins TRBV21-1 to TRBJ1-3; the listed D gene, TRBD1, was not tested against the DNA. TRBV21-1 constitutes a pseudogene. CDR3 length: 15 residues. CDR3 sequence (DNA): TGTGCCAGCAGCAAAGTTGGGCGCTCTGGAAACACCATATATTTT. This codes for CASSKVGRSGNTIYF.

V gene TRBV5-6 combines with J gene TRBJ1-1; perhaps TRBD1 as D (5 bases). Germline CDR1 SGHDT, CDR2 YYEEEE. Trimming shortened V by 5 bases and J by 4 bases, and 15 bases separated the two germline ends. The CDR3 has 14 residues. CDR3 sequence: CASRRQTLGTEAFF. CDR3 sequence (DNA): TGTGCCAGCAGAAGACAGACCTTGGGCACTGAAGCTTTCTTT.

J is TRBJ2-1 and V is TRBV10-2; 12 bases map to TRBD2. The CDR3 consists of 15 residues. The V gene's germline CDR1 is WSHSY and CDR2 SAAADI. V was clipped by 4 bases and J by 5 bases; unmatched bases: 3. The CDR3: CASSGGLAGNNEQFF. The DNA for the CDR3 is TGCGCCAGCAGTGGGGGACTAGCGGGCAACAATGAGCAGTTCTTC.

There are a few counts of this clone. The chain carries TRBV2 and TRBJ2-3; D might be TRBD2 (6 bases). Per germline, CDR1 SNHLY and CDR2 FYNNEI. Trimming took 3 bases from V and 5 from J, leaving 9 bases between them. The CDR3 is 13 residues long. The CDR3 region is CASSDTGVDTQYF. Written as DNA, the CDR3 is TGTGCCAGCAGTGATACGGGAGTAGATACGCAGTATTTT.

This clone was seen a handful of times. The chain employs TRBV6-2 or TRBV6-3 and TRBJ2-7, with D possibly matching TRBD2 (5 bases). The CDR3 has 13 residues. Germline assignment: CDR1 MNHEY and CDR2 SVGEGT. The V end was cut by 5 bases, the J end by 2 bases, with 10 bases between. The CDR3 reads CASSMSGTYEQYF. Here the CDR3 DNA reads TGTGCCAGCAGTATGAGCGGAACCTACGAGCAGTACTTC.

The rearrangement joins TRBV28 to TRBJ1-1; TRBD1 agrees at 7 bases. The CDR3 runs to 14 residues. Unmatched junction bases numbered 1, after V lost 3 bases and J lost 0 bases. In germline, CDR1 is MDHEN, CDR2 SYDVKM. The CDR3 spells CASSLTGMNTEAFF. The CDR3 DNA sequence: TGTGCCAGCAGTTTGACAGGGATGAACACTGAAGCTTTCTTT.

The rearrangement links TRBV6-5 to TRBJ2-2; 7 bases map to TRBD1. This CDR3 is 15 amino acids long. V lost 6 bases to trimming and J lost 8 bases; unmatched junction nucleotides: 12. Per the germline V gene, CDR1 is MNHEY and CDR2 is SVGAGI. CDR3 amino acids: CASRAPGQVSGELFF. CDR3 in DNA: TGTGCCAGCAGAGCGCCCGGACAGGTATCAGGGGAGCTGTTTTTT.